These 16 T cell receptor beta chains share one sample of origin, sequenced in a study of somatic mutations in cytotoxic T cells in rheumatoid arthritis (dated by TCRdb to 2017 to 2019). Library preparation used the immunoSEQ multiplex PCR assay. In its TCRdb copy, this immuneACCESS table keeps in-frame sequences only and misses some clones. Where compared with another copy, unresolved V genes explain less than half of these, and the others have no known cause. This sample lists more than 10,000 clones; about 70% were detected once. Of the sample, about 40% is held by the ten largest clones. Sequencing input: CD8+ T cells sorted from blood. The receptor set was obtained from a man aged 55 to 69 in good health.

This clone was observed a single time. This chain uses TRBV28 with TRBJ2-1; 7 bases map to TRBD2. The CDR3 consists of 14 residues. Germline V gene sequence: CDR1 MDHEN, CDR2 SYDVKM. V gave up 8 bases and J gave up 3 bases; unmatched junction bases: 7. In DNA, the CDR3 is TGTGCCAGCGAGACCCGGGACTACTACAATGAGCAGTTCTTC. Translating gives CASETRDYYNEQFF.

Note on this clone: The sample carries other DNA sequences with the same CDR3. The chain has TRBV2 and TRBJ2-7; no reliable D call. With 8 bases removed from V and 4 bases from J, the gap between germline ends came to 6 bases. Germline CDR1 is SNHLY and CDR2 is FYNNEI. The CDR3 sequence is 10 residues long. The CDR3 sequence: CASGGYEQYF. The DNA of the CDR3 is TGTGCCAGCGGTGGGTACGAGCAGTACTTC.

This chain uses TRBV29-1 with TRBJ2-7; possible D gene TRBD1, 6 bases. V was shortened by 4 bases and J by 2 bases, with 9 bases between the two germline ends. The CDR3 is 12 residues long. Germline V CDR1 and CDR2: SQVTM, ANQGSEA. Written as DNA, the CDR3 is TGCAGCGTTGTCAGGGGTACCTACGAGCAGTACTTC. It codes for CSVVRGTYEQYF.

This clone was seen only a few times. The sample contains more than one DNA sequence encoding this CDR3. This chain links TRBV7-9 with TRBJ2-7; no clear D gene. The CDR3 contains 13 residues. With 4 bases removed from V and 0 bases from J, the gap between germline ends came to 7 bases. Germline assignment: CDR1 SEHNR and CDR2 FQNEAQ (reference sequence). DNA for the CDR3: TGTGCCAGCAGCTCCCAGGTCTCCTACGAGCAGTACTTC. Protein sequence: CASSSQVSYEQYF.

CDR3 protein: CASSLSRTGNNYEQYF. The CDR3 nucleotides are TGTGCCAGCAGTTTATCGAGGACGGGGAACAACTACGAGCAGTACTTC. The chain has TRBV27 and TRBJ2-7, with a tentative D call TRBD2 (5 bases). The CDR3 totals 16 residues. Germline CDR1 and CDR2: MNHEY and SMNVEV (reference sequence). The V end was cut by 0 bases, the J end by 3 bases, with 15 bases between.

This clone occurred a few times. The J gene is TRBJ2-1, the V gene TRBV6-4, with 7 bases aligning to TRBD1. The V gene end was trimmed by 0 bases and the J gene end by 3 bases; junction bases not matched to a gene: 2. CDR1 and CDR2 (germline): MRHNA, SNTAGT. The CDR3 consists of 15 residues. The CDR3 nucleotides are TGTGCCAGCAGTGACTCAGGGGGCGACTACAATGAGCAGTTCTTC. This gives the protein CASSDSGGDYNEQFF.

The chain combines TRBV30 with TRBJ2-5, with 10 bases aligning to TRBD1. Trimming cost V 6 bases and J 5 bases; bases outside gene matches: 9. The V gene's germline CDR1 is GTSNPN and CDR2 SVGIG (reference sequence). The CDR3 has 14 residues. CDR3 nucleotide sequence: TGTGCCTGTCCCGGGACAGGGGTCGGTGAGACCCAGTACTTC. This translates into CACPGTGVGETQYF.

This clone was seen only once. The CDR3 is CASGRTNTDTQYF. In DNA, the CDR3 is TGTGCCAGCGGTAGGACCAACACAGATACGCAGTATTTT. The chain recombines TRBV2 with TRBJ2-3; D gene ambiguous. Trimming pared 8 bases from V and 2 bases from J, leaving 11 bases between. Per germline, CDR1 SNHLY and CDR2 FYNNEI. CDR3 size: 13 residues. Full variable domain (outside the CDR3, taken from reference TRBV2 and TRBJ2-3): EPEVTQTPSHQVTQMGQEVILRCVPISNHLYFYWYRQILGQKVEFLVSFYNNEISEKSEIFDDQFSVERPDGSNFTLKIRSTKLEDSAMYFCASGRTNTDTQYFGPGTRLTVL.

The genes are TRBV2 and TRBJ1-2; TRBD1 might be the D (6 bases). CDR3 length equals 13 residues. CDR1 is SNHLY, CDR2 FYNNEI, per germline. The germline V and J ends were trimmed by 8 bases and 4 bases, with 14 bases remaining between them. The CDR3 spells CASGGQTSYGYTF. As DNA, the CDR3 is TGTGCCAGCGGGGGACAAACTTCCTATGGCTACACCTTC. Based on the CDR3 plus reference TRBV2 and TRBJ1-2, the full variable domain is EPEVTQTPSHQVTQMGQEVILRCVPISNHLYFYWYRQILGQKVEFLVSFYNNEISEKSEIFDDQFSVERPDGSNFTLKIRSTKLEDSAMYFCASGGQTSYGYTFGSGTRLTVV.

The rearrangement links TRBV5-1 to TRBJ2-7; D assignment may be TRBD1 or TRBD2 (7 bases each). Trimming removed 2 bases from V and 4 bases from J, with 13 bases in between. The CDR3 totals 14 residues. Germline CDR1 SGHRS, CDR2 YFSETQ. CDR3 loop: CASSLSQGGYEQYF. The CDR3 DNA follows: TGCGCCAGCAGCTTAAGTCAGGGGGGGTACGAGCAGTACTTC.

This chain connects TRBV4-3 to TRBJ1-4, with 7 bases aligning to TRBD1. There are 15 residues in the CDR3. The germline V gene has CDR1 LGHNA and CDR2 YSLEER. Trimming at V came to 1 base and at J to 5 bases, leaving 4 bases not matched to a gene. CDR3 nucleotide sequence: TGCGCCAGCAGCCAAGGGACAGGAAGAAATGAAAAACTGTTTTTT. Residues: CASSQGTGRNEKLFF.

The chain is built from TRBV9 and TRBJ2-7, with a possible D match to TRBD2 (6 bases). Germline V lookup: CDR1 SGDLS, CDR2 YYNGEE. The CDR3 is made up of 16 amino acids. V shed 4 bases and J shed 0 bases, with 17 bases lying between them. The CDR3 DNA is TGTGCCAGCAGCCCCATAGGGGCGGGGAACTCCTACGAGCAGTACTTC. Its translation is CASSPIGAGNSYEQYF.

This clone occurred a few times. The chain couples TRBV4-3 to TRBJ2-2; weak D call: TRBD1 (6 bases). Germline CDR1 reads LGHNA; CDR2 reads YSLEER. The CDR3 has 15 amino acids. V was clipped by 7 bases and J by 6 bases, with 18 bases between them. The CDR3 reads CASKVLDTGSGELFF. The CDR3 nucleotides are TGCGCCAGCAAAGTATTAGATACAGGGTCCGGGGAGCTGTTTTTT.

This clone was counted only a few times. The chain links TRBV27 to TRBJ1-5; no reliable D call. The germline V and J ends were trimmed by 3 bases and 5 bases, with 8 bases remaining between them. Germline V CDR1 and CDR2: MNHEY, SMNVEV (reference sequence). CDR3 length: 13 amino acids. The CDR3 spells CASSFKSDQPQHF. As DNA, the CDR3 is TGTGCCAGCAGTTTTAAATCGGATCAGCCCCAGCATTTT.

The table lists this clone with a count of one. The chain links TRBV29-1 to TRBJ2-7; perhaps TRBD1 as D (5 bases). There are 13 residues in the CDR3. Deletions cut 5 bases from V and 0 bases from J, with 11 bases between. Germline V lookup: CDR1 SQVTM, CDR2 ANQGSEA. The chain's CDR3 is CSVLDSLSYEQYF. The CDR3 DNA reads TGCAGCGTTCTTGACAGTCTCTCCTACGAGCAGTACTTC.

The chain carries TRBV15 and TRBJ2-3; D not resolved. Trimming cost V 3 bases and J 3 bases, with 7 bases left between them. CDR3 length: 13 amino acids. CDR1 and CDR2 from the germline V gene are LNHNV and YYDKDF (reference sequence). CDR3 nucleotide sequence: TGTGCCACCAGCAGCGACTTGACAGATACGCAGTATTTT. Amino acids: CATSSDLTDTQYF. Looking up the rest from reference TRBV15 and TRBJ2-3 gives the full variable domain: DAMVIQNPRYQVTQFGKPVTLSCSQTLNHNVMYWYQQKSSQAPKLLFHYYDKDFNNEADTPDNFQSRRPNTSFCFLDIRSPGLGDTAMYLCATSSDLTDTQYFGPGTRLTVL.